This TCR beta chain came from a study of blood T cell repertoires in COVID-19. Study in general: In each case, the material was cDNA or gDNA derived from T cells, B-cell-depleted T cells, or PBMCs.

This CDR3 has 16 residues. Per germline, CDR1 SGHRS and CDR2 YFSETQ. Trimming took off 4 bases at V and 4 bases at J, with 20 bases between the two ends. Measured with immunoSEQ multiplex PCR; TCRdb has only the in-frame clones, and not every one. The sample lists about 15,000 clones, approximately 84% seen once, with approximately 15% in the top ten. What was sequenced was peripheral blood. The chain joins TRBV5-1 to TRBJ1-2; D might be TRBD1 (5 bases). This sequence was found in a human donor in a cohort sampled during active COVID-19. The CDR3 here is CASSPPGLQGAYGYTF. CDR3 nucleotides: TGCGCCAGCAGCCCCCCCGGGTTGCAGGGCGCCTATGGCTACACCTTC.